The 26 T cell receptor beta chains given below trace back to one sample, sequenced in a study of shared clonotypes between healthy human individuals (TCRdb year 2020). The library was prepared using the immunoSEQ multiplex PCR assay. TCRdb mirrors the immuneACCESS table, restricted to in-frame sequences. Some clones are absent from its copies; in checked studies, under half trace to an unresolved V gene, and the reason for the others is unknown. The sample profile shows around 700,000 clones; less than 80% of them were found once. The top ten clones comprise approximately 2% of the sample. Material: memory CD4+ T cells sorted from blood. This sample's cell subset or site label indicates: CD45RA-negative fraction. The receptors shown here come from a woman aged 30 to 39 in good health.

The chain links TRBV19 to TRBJ2-3, with 12 nucleotides matching TRBD2. Trimming took 4 bases from V and 4 from J; bases not matched to a gene: 3. Germline CDR1 and CDR2: LNHDA and SQIVND (reference sequence). The CDR3 sequence is 15 residues long. The CDR3 DNA follows: TGTGCCAGTAGTAGGACTAGCGGGACGGCAGATACGCAGTATTTT. Amino acids: CASSRTSGTADTQYF. Complete variable domain (other parts from reference TRBV19 and TRBJ2-3): DGGITQSPKYLFRKEGQNVTLSCEQNLNHDAMYWYRQDPGQGLRLIYYSQIVNDFQKGDIAEGYSVSREKKESFPLTVTSAQKNPTAFYLCASSRTSGTADTQYFGPGTRLTVL.

This rearrangement joins TRBV7-9 to TRBJ2-3; a possible D gene is TRBD2 (6 bases). CDR3 size: 15 residues. Trimming removed 2 bases at V and 3 bases at J, with 12 bases between. Germline V lookup: CDR1 SEHNR, CDR2 FQNEAQ (reference sequence). The CDR3 sequence is CASSLLSGRTDTQYF. Here the CDR3 DNA reads TGTGCCAGCAGCTTATTATCCGGGAGAACAGATACGCAGTATTTT.

The chain carries TRBV5-1 and TRBJ1-5; no clear D. Trimming left V 0 bases short and J 3 bases short, with 10 bases between. Germline CDR1 reads SGHRS; CDR2 reads YFSETQ. This CDR3 is built from 15 residues. The CDR3 nucleotides read TGCGCCAGCAGCTTGGAAGGGCAGAACAATCAGCCCCAGCATTTT. Amino acids: CASSLEGQNNQPQHF.

This clone was observed once. The chain has TRBV7-9 and TRBJ2-1; 8 bases fit TRBD2. The CDR3 extends over 15 amino acids. Germline V gene data show CDR1 as SEHNR and CDR2 as FQNEAQ (reference sequence). J gave up 2 bases and V 5 bases, and 5 bases lay outside the gene matches. CDR3 DNA sequence: TGTGCCAGCAGCGCGAGCGGGAGCGCCTACAATGAGCAGTTCTTC. Translation gives CASSASGSAYNEQFF.

V and J are TRBV28 and TRBJ1-1; a weak D match, TRBD1 (5 bases). The V gene lost 6 bases and the J gene lost 4 bases, with 12 bases spanning the gap. Germline V lookup: CDR1 MDHEN, CDR2 SYDVKM. This CDR3 is 13 amino acids long. The CDR3 sequence is CASRTVRGTEAFF. CDR3 bases: TGTGCCAGCAGAACGGTAAGGGGCACTGAAGCTTTCTTT.

This clone was seen only a few times. This chain uses TRBV30 with TRBJ1-1; no reliable D call. V was cut by 2 bases and J by 0 bases, with 10 bases left in between. This CDR3 is built from 14 residues. Per germline, CDR1 GTSNPN and CDR2 SVGIG (reference sequence). For the CDR3, the DNA is TGTGCCTGGAGTCCTAACCTCATGAACACTGAAGCTTTCTTT. This gives the protein CAWSPNLMNTEAFF.

The gene calls are TRBV6-5 and TRBJ1-5, with D hard to call. The CDR3 is 15 amino acids. Trimming took off 0 bases at V and 4 bases at J, with 10 bases between the two ends. CDR1 MNHEY and CDR2 SVGAGI come from the germline V gene. This CDR3 reads CASSYSTPINQPQHF. In nucleotides, the CDR3 is TGTGCCAGCAGTTACTCGACCCCCATTAATCAGCCCCAGCATTTT.

The V call is TRBV19, the J call TRBJ2-7, with 9 nucleotides matching TRBD1. Germline assignment: CDR1 LNHDA and CDR2 SQIVND (reference sequence). The CDR3 is 15 residues long. V trimming: 3 bases; J trimming: 5 bases; junction bases outside the gene matches: 8. CDR3 coding DNA: TGTGCCAGTAGTATTATGGGACAGGGTAATCACGAGCAGTACTTC. This translates into CASSIMGQGNHEQYF.

V is TRBV7-8 and J is TRBJ1-1, with D unclear. The germline gives CDR1 SGHVS, CDR2 FQNEAQ. Trimming removed 8 bases at V and 1 base at J, with 14 bases between. The CDR3 sequence is 14 residues long. DNA for the CDR3: TGTGCCAGCGCAAATTCTCGGGCGAACACTGAAGCTTTCTTT. This encodes CASANSRANTEAFF.

The chain joins TRBV7-7 to TRBJ2-3; a possible D gene is TRBD1 (5 bases). Germline values: CDR1 SSHAT, CDR2 FNYEAQ (reference sequence). V lost 2 bases, J lost 6 bases, and 15 bases lay in between. The CDR3 is made up of 15 amino acids. In nucleotides, the CDR3 is TGTGCCAGCAGCTTATCTCTCCAGCCAGGGGATACGCAGTATTTT. It is translated as CASSLSLQPGDTQYF. Full variable domain (rest looked up from reference TRBV7-7 and TRBJ2-3): GAGVSQSPRYKVTKRGQDVTLRCDPISSHATLYWYQQALGQGPEFLTYFNYEAQPDKSGLPSDRFSAERPEGSISTLTIQRTEQRDSAMYRCASSLSLQPGDTQYFGPGTRLTVL.

Comments on this clone: A junction boundary mismatches the germline segment, possibly from a read error. V is TRBV19 and J is TRBJ2-1; TRBD1 matches at 7 bases. CDR1 LNHDA and CDR2 SQIVND come from the germline V gene (reference sequence). This CDR3 has 16 amino acids. The CDR3 sequence: CASSLDRAQGFNEQFF. The CDR3 nucleotides are TGTGCCAGTAGTCTAGACAGGGCACAAGGATTCAATGAGCAGTTCTTC.

Points on this clone: At the DNA level, this CDR3 is encoded by other sequences in the same sample as well. The CDR3 DNA reads TGTGCCAGCACCAGGGACAGGGAGGCCTCCGAGCAGTACTTC. Encoded protein: CASTRDREASEQYF. This chain links TRBV21-1 with TRBJ2-7; TRBD1, the table's D call, was not compared with the DNA. TRBV21-1 constitutes a pseudogene. CDR3 length: 14 residues.

The genes are TRBV10-3 and TRBJ2-1; 12 nucleotides line up with TRBD2. V was clipped by 5 bases and J by 5 bases; unmatched bases: 7. The CDR3 totals 16 residues. Germline loops: CDR1 ENHRY, CDR2 SYGVKD. The CDR3 protein is CAISPPWTSGNNEQFF. DNA of the CDR3: TGTGCCATCAGTCCTCCGTGGACTAGCGGGAACAATGAGCAGTTCTTC.

This clone has just a few counts. The chain is built from TRBV5-1 and TRBJ2-7; 8 nucleotides align to TRBD1. The CDR3 extends over 15 amino acids. Germline V gene data show CDR1 as SGHRS and CDR2 as YFSETQ. The V and J ends lost 5 bases and 0 bases, in that order; junction bases with no gene match: 7. The CDR3 sequence is CASSSAGTGSYEQYF. CDR3 DNA sequence: TGCGCCAGCAGTTCAGCCGGGACAGGCTCCTACGAGCAGTACTTC. Looking up the rest from reference TRBV5-1 and TRBJ2-7 gives the full variable domain: KAGVTQTPRYLIKTRGQQVTLSCSPISGHRSVSWYQQTPGQGLQFLFEYFSETQRNKGNFPGRFSGRQFSNSRSEMNVSTLELGDSALYLCASSSAGTGSYEQYFGPGTRLTVT.

The table lists this clone with many counts. The chain links TRBV9 to TRBJ2-2; D is ambiguous. Trimming stripped 1 base from V and 2 bases from J, with 9 bases between. CDR3 length equals 15 residues. CDR1 SGDLS and CDR2 YYNGEE come from the germline V gene. The CDR3 nucleotides read TGTGCCAGCAGCGTAAGCCCCGCTAACACCGGGGAGCTGTTTTTT. Protein product: CASSVSPANTGELFF.

This clone appeared a few times. This sequence joins TRBV7-2 and TRBJ1-2; 8 nucleotides match TRBD1. Germline V gene sequence: CDR1 SGHTA, CDR2 FQGNSA. Trimming cost V 0 bases and J 2 bases; bases outside gene matches: 2. The CDR3 has 15 residues. The CDR3 DNA is TGTGCCAGCAGCTTAGCGTCAGGGGGCAACTATGGCTACACCTTC. This gives the protein CASSLASGGNYGYTF. Full variable domain (outside the CDR3, taken from reference TRBV7-2 and TRBJ1-2): GAGVSQSPSNKVTEKGKDVELRCDPISGHTALYWYRQSLGQGLEFLIYFQGNSAPDKSGLPSDRFSAERTGGSVSTLTIQRTQQEDSAVYLCASSLASGGNYGYTFGSGTRLTVV.

Here the CDR3 reads CAWSGAGEGQKAGELFF. CDR3 in DNA: TGTGCCTGGAGTGGAGCTGGGGAGGGGCAAAAGGCCGGGGAGCTGTTTTTT. The gene calls are TRBV30 and TRBJ2-2, with TRBD2 matching 7 bases. Per the germline V gene, CDR1 is GTSNPN and CDR2 is SVGIG (reference sequence). The trim removed 1 base at V and 6 bases at J, leaving 14 bases unmatched. This CDR3 has 17 amino acids.

This rearrangement joins TRBV7-9 to TRBJ2-1; D ambiguous. Trimming shortened V by 2 bases and J by 6 bases, and 5 bases separated the two germline ends. The CDR3 has 12 amino acids. CDR1 SEHNR and CDR2 FQNEAQ come from the germline V gene (reference sequence). The CDR3 coding sequence is TGTGCCAGCAGCTTAATCGGCAATGAGCAGTTCTTC. Residues: CASSLIGNEQFF.

This rearrangement joins TRBV28 to TRBJ2-3, with D possibly TRBD2 on 6 matching bases. V shed 5 bases and J shed 1 base, with 16 bases lying between them. Germline values: CDR1 MDHEN, CDR2 SYDVKM. The CDR3 contains 16 residues. The CDR3 DNA reads TGTGCCAGCAGTCCTCTCGAGGGAGGAGGCACAGATACGCAGTATTTT. Translation: CASSPLEGGGTDTQYF.

The chain has TRBV28 and TRBJ1-2, with 10 positions matching TRBD1. CDR1 and CDR2 from the germline V gene are MDHEN and SYDVKM. The CDR3 length is 16 residues. Trimming took 5 bases from V and 1 from J; bases not matched to a gene: 7. As DNA, the CDR3 is TGTGCCAGCAGTCCAACCGGGACAGGGGTTAACTATGGCTACACCTTC. It codes for CASSPTGTGVNYGYTF.

This chain connects TRBV13 to TRBJ1-2, with a possible D match to TRBD1 (5 bases). CDR1 and CDR2 (germline): PRHDT, FYEKMQ (reference sequence). The CDR3 is made up of 14 amino acids. V was clipped by 5 bases and J by 1 base, with 11 bases between them. CDR3 protein: CASSPGGGNYGYTF. Written as DNA, the CDR3 is TGTGCCAGCAGCCCTGGGGGAGGTAACTATGGCTACACCTTC.

CDR3 DNA sequence: TGTGCCAGCAGCTCCTCTCCCATGTACGAGCAGTACTTC. It is translated as CASSSSPMYEQYF. The rearrangement joins TRBV7-9 to TRBJ2-7; D gene unclear. Trimming left V 4 bases short and J 4 bases short, with 11 bases between. This CDR3 has 13 residues. The germline V gene encodes CDR1 SEHNR and CDR2 FQNEAQ (reference sequence). The variable domain in full, completed from reference TRBV7-9 and TRBJ2-7, reads DTGVSQNPRHKITKRGQNVTFRCDPISEHNRLYWYRQTLGQGPEFLTYFQNEAQLEKSRLLSDRFSAERPKGSFSTLEIQRTEQGDSAMYLCASSSSPMYEQYFGPGTRLTVT.

This clone was seen only once. The V gene is TRBV19, the J gene TRBJ2-4; D is perhaps TRBD1 (5 bases). The CDR3 totals 14 residues. Looked up from germline, CDR1 is LNHDA and CDR2 is SQIVND (reference sequence). Trimming pared 3 bases from V and 10 bases from J, leaving 16 bases between. The CDR3 sequence is CASSMGQNRKIQYF. CDR3 DNA sequence: TGTGCCAGTAGTATGGGGCAAAACAGGAAAATTCAGTACTTC. The full variable domain, rest sourced from reference TRBV19 and TRBJ2-4, is DGGITQSPKYLFRKEGQNVTLSCEQNLNHDAMYWYRQDPGQGLRLIYYSQIVNDFQKGDIAEGYSVSREKKESFPLTVTSAQKNPTAFYLCASSMGQNRKIQYFGAGTRLSVL.

The chain carries TRBV7-8 and TRBJ1-5; weak D call: TRBD1 (5 bases). Trimming took off 3 bases at V and 9 bases at J, with 6 bases between the two ends. Germline lookup yields CDR1 SGHVS and CDR2 FQNEAQ. This CDR3 has 11 residues. In nucleotides, the CDR3 is TGTGCCAGCAGCTTTGGGGGGCCCCAGCATTTT. It specifies CASSFGGPQHF.

The sample holds a few counts of this clone. The chain links TRBV19 to TRBJ1-5, with D possibly matching TRBD1 (5 bases). CDR1 and CDR2 from the germline V gene are LNHDA and SQIVND (reference sequence). This CDR3 region has 13 residues. V was clipped by 8 bases and J by 5 bases, with 13 bases between them. CDR3 in amino acids: CASLGQGHQPQHF. DNA of the CDR3: TGTGCCAGTTTGGGGCAGGGACATCAGCCCCAGCATTTT.

The genes are TRBV27 and TRBJ2-3; possibly TRBD2 for D (6 bases). The CDR3 is 14 amino acids. Deletions cut 5 bases from V and 2 bases from J, with 11 bases between. From germline, CDR1 is MNHEY and CDR2 SMNVEV (reference sequence). The CDR3 spells CASSRAGITDTQYF. DNA of the CDR3: TGTGCCAGCAGTAGGGCGGGAATCACAGATACGCAGTATTTT.